Below are 10 T cell receptor beta chains sequenced from a single sample in a study of PD-1 blockade in classical Hodgkin lymphoma. In every patient, relapse followed autologous stem cell transplantation, while exposure to brentuximab vedotin differed. The repertoire was sequenced with immunoSEQ multiplex PCR; TCRdb's copy has only in-frame clones and lacks some. The sample has about 2,400 clones; 58% are singletons. The source material was peripheral blood mononuclear cells (PBMCs), sampled at baseline. Receptors were obtained from a human donor with classical Hodgkin lymphoma.

The rearrangement uses TRBV4-3 and TRBJ2-3; 8 bases match TRBD2. The CDR3 runs to 15 residues. Trimming took 3 bases from V and 3 from J; bases not matched to a gene: 5. CDR1 and CDR2 (germline): LGHNA, YSLEER. CDR3 nucleotides: TGCGCCAGCAGCCACCGAGCGGGGGAAACAGATACGCAGTATTTT. The encoded protein is CASSHRAGETDTQYF.

The rearrangement links TRBV5-1 to TRBJ2-1; 9 bases fit TRBD1. This CDR3 has 14 amino acids. The germline V gene has CDR1 SGHRS and CDR2 YFSETQ. The ends lost 4 bases at V and 2 bases at J; junction bases unmatched: 1. CDR3 nucleotides: TGCGCCAGCAGCCGGGACAGGGCCTACAATGAGCAGTTCTTC. Translating gives CASSRDRAYNEQFF.

The chain combines TRBV28 with TRBJ2-3; 8 bases are shared with TRBD1. CDR1 and CDR2 (germline): MDHEN, SYDVKM. The length of the CDR3 is 11 residues. V dropped 9 bases and J dropped 11; count of bases not matched to a gene: 7. CDR3 loop: CASRQGKKQYF. In DNA form, the CDR3 reads TGTGCCAGTAGACAGGGGAAGAAGCAGTATTTT. The full variable domain, its missing parts supplied by reference TRBV28 and TRBJ2-3, is DVKVTQSSRYLVKRTGEKVFLECVQDMDHENMFWYRQDPGLGLRLIYFSYDVKMKEKGDIPEGYSVSREKKERFSLILESASTNQTSMYLCASRQGKKQYFGPGTRLTVL.

J is TRBJ1-3 and V is TRBV6-6, with TRBD1 identical over 7 bases. The CDR3 sequence is 15 residues long. With 5 bases clipped from V and 6 bases from J, the junction kept 10 bases outside the gene matches. Germline loops: CDR1 MNHNY, CDR2 SVGAGI (reference sequence). The CDR3 bases are TGTGCCAGCAGTCCAAGTGTGACAGGGATAAACACCATATATTTT. Protein: CASSPSVTGINTIYF.

This clone was detected only a few times. The rearrangement joins TRBV18 to TRBJ2-1; D remains unclear. Germline V lookup: CDR1 KGHSH, CDR2 LQKENI. The V end lost 2 bases, the J end lost 1 base, and 6 bases lay between the germline ends. CDR3 length: 14 amino acids. Here the CDR3 DNA reads TGTGCCAGCTCACCAGCAGGTTCCTACAATGAGCAGTTCTTC. It encodes CASSPAGSYNEQFF.

A few counts support this clone. The CDR3, as DNA: TGTGCCAGTAGTACAGGGGTAGCTAACGAGCAGTACTTC. It codes for CASSTGVANEQYF. The rearrangement links TRBV19 to TRBJ2-7; tentatively, D is TRBD1 (6 bases). The V gene lost 4 bases and the J gene lost 5 bases, with 12 bases spanning the gap. Germline CDR1 and CDR2: LNHDA and SQIVND (reference sequence). The CDR3 is 13 residues long.

The gene calls are TRBV5-5 and TRBJ2-1; D gene uncertain. CDR1 and CDR2 (germline): SGHKS, YYEKEE (reference sequence). Deletions cut 2 bases from V and 7 bases from J, with 7 bases between. CDR3 length: 12 amino acids. Here the CDR3 reads CASSLGNNEQFF. The CDR3 bases are TGTGCCAGCAGCTTAGGGAATAATGAGCAGTTCTTC. Full variable domain (missing parts from reference TRBV5-5 and TRBJ2-1): DAGVTQSPTHLIKTRGQQVTLRCSPISGHKSVSWYQQVLGQGPQFIFQYYEKEERGRGNFPDRFSARQFPNYSSELNVNALLLGDSALYLCASSLGNNEQFFGPGTRLTVL.

The chain employs TRBV28 and TRBJ1-3; D unresolved. V shed 4 bases and J shed 4 bases, with 5 bases lying between them. Germline V CDR1 and CDR2: MDHEN, SYDVKM. The CDR3 consists of 12 residues. CDR3 region: CASSSGGNTIYF. The DNA of the CDR3 is TGTGCCAGCAGTTCTGGGGGAAACACCATATATTTT.

The chain uses TRBV29-1 and TRBJ2-2; tentatively, D is TRBD1 or TRBD2 (5 bases each). V was clipped by 5 bases and J by 1 base, with 14 bases between them. The CDR3 is made up of 15 amino acids. Germline assignment: CDR1 SQVTM and CDR2 ANQGSEA. This CDR3 is CSVIGAPRNTGELFF. The CDR3 DNA sequence: TGCAGCGTTATCGGGGCCCCTAGGAACACCGGGGAGCTGTTTTTT.

V is TRBV7-8 and J is TRBJ2-2; TRBD1 matches at 9 bases. The germline V gene encodes CDR1 SGHVS and CDR2 FQNEAQ. The CDR3 sequence is 17 residues long. V was clipped by 3 bases and J by 5 bases; unmatched bases: 10. In DNA, the CDR3 is TGTGCCAGCAGCTTCACCCGGGACAGGGTAATAACCGGGGAGCTGTTTTTT. It codes for CASSFTRDRVITGELFF.